This is a list of T cell receptor beta chains from one sample in a study of identical twins. One entry per CDR3 protein results from TCRdb running MiXCR on the 5' RACE reads. The sample lists approximately 700,000 distinct CDR3 sequences; roughly 20% were seen once. The same specimen was also included in a second study, on T cells expressing NK-cell markers.

Sequenced sample: PBMCs. These TCRs come from a woman younger than 35 in good health. The CDR3 runs from the conserved cysteine through the conserved F or W. The order of the fields is J gene, clone size, D gene, V gene, CDR3 protein, CDR3 DNA. The D gene is left open where the match is weak. Only part of the rows carry a size: once, few, many, or a class if the clone is expanded.

J: TRBJ2-1
size: few
D: TRBD2
V: TRBV20-1
CDR3: CSARGGTSRNNEQFF
DNA: TGCAGTGCTAGGGGGGGGACTAGCAGAAACAATGAGCAGTTCTTC

J: TRBJ2-1
size: few
D: TRBD2
V: TRBV27
CDR3: CASNALAGGRGEQFF
DNA: TGTGCCAGTAATGCACTAGCGGGAGGAAGGGGTGAGCAGTTCTTC

J: TRBJ2-5
size: NA
D: TRBD2
V: TRBV6-2/TRBV6-3
CDR3: CASRLRLAGQTETQYF
DNA: TGTGCCAGCAGACTACGACTAGCGGGACAAACAGAGACCCAGTACTTC

J: TRBJ2-1
size: NA
D: NA
V: TRBV6-5
CDR3: CASSYSGVNEQFF
DNA: TGTGCCAGCAGTTACTCGGGGGTCAATGAGCAGTTCTTC

J: TRBJ1-5
size: NA
D: NA
V: TRBV12-3/TRBV12-4
CDR3: CASSGAARGNQPQHF
DNA: TGTGCCAGCAGTGGAGCGGCCCGGGGCAATCAGCCCCAGCATTTT

J: TRBJ2-7
size: NA
D: TRBD2
V: TRBV20-1
CDR3: CSARGVLAASRYEQYF
DNA: TGCAGTGCTAGAGGGGTGCTAGCGGCGTCACGCTACGAGCAGTACTTC

J: TRBJ2-1
size: few
D: TRBD2
V: TRBV6-5
CDR3: CASSWGRGEQFF
DNA: TGTGCCAGCAGTTGGGGGAGGGGTGAGCAGTTCTTC

J: TRBJ2-1
size: NA
D: TRBD2
V: TRBV10-2
CDR3: CASSDGTSVNEQFF
DNA: TGCGCCAGCAGTGACGGGACTAGCGTCAATGAGCAGTTCTTC

J: TRBJ1-1
size: few
D: NA
V: TRBV3-1
CDR3: CASSQLANTEAFF
DNA: TGTGCCAGCAGCCAACTGGCGAACACTGAAGCTTTCTTT

J: TRBJ1-2
size: NA
D: NA
V: TRBV15
CDR3: CATSRADPSGYTF
DNA: TGTGCCACCAGCAGGGCGGATCCTAGTGGCTACACCTTC

J: TRBJ2-2
size: NA
D: NA
V: TRBV3-1
CDR3: CASSPFQKVGELFF
DNA: TGTGCCAGCAGCCCTTTTCAGAAGGTCGGGGAGCTGTTTTTT

J: TRBJ2-3
size: NA
D: NA
V: TRBV9
CDR3: CASSVIVADTQYF
DNA: TGTGCCAGCAGCGTAATAGTGGCAGATACGCAGTATTTT

J: TRBJ2-7
size: few
D: TRBD2
V: TRBV7-2
CDR3: CASSLAGGTRAYEQYF
DNA: TGTGCCAGCAGCTTAGCGGGCGGGACTAGAGCCTACGAGCAGTACTTC

J: TRBJ2-1
size: NA
D: NA
V: TRBV10-3
CDR3: CAISDLTYNEQFF
DNA: TGTGCCATCAGTGACCTAACCTACAATGAGCAGTTCTTC

J: TRBJ1-1
size: few
D: NA
V: TRBV9
CDR3: CASSTRGYTEAFF
DNA: TGTGCCAGCAGCACGAGGGGTTATACTGAAGCTTTCTTT

J: TRBJ2-3
size: few
D: NA
V: TRBV5-5
CDR3: CASLEADTQYF
DNA: TGTGCCAGCCTGGAGGCGGATACGCAGTATTTT

J: TRBJ2-5
size: few
D: NA
V: TRBV7-6
CDR3: CASSPPRETQYF
DNA: TGTGCCAGCAGTCCCCCCCGGGAGACCCAGTACTTC

J: TRBJ1-1
size: few
D: NA
V: TRBV19
CDR3: CASRTGMNAFF
DNA: TGTGCCAGTAGAACGGGGATGAACGCTTTCTTT

J: TRBJ2-2
size: many
D: NA
V: TRBV5-5
CDR3: CASSFGRQGTGELFF
DNA: TGTGCCAGCAGCTTTGGTCGCCAGGGGACCGGGGAGCTGTTTTTT

J: TRBJ1-4
size: NA
D: NA
V: TRBV3-1
CDR3: CASSQSSQLFF
DNA: TGTGCCAGCAGCCAGTCGTCCCAACTGTTTTTT

J: TRBJ2-2
size: NA
D: NA
V: TRBV4-3
CDR3: CASSLRIGGNTGELFF
DNA: TGCGCCAGCAGCCTCAGGATAGGGGGGAACACCGGGGAGCTGTTTTTT

J: TRBJ2-1
size: NA
D: NA
V: TRBV7-2
CDR3: CASSFSLENEQFF
DNA: TGTGCCAGCAGCTTTTCATTGGAGAATGAGCAGTTCTTC

J: TRBJ2-1
size: NA
D: NA
V: TRBV27
CDR3: CASSRAGTNEQFF
DNA: TGTGCCAGCAGCCGGGCGGGGACCAATGAGCAGTTCTTC

J: TRBJ2-3
size: many
D: NA
V: TRBV12-3/TRBV12-4
CDR3: CASSRTTSTDTQYF
DNA: TGTGCCAGCAGTCGGACAACTAGCACAGATACGCAGTATTTT

J: TRBJ2-1
size: NA
D: NA
V: TRBV20-1
CDR3: CSATRDLNNEQFF
DNA: TGCAGTGCTACCCGGGACTTGAACAATGAGCAGTTCTTC

J: TRBJ2-7
size: NA
D: TRBD2
V: TRBV9
CDR3: CASSVEGLASYEQYF
DNA: TGTGCCAGCAGCGTAGAGGGACTAGCGAGCTACGAGCAGTACTTC

J: TRBJ1-3
size: few
D: NA
V: TRBV20-1
CDR3: CSVRWGNTIYF
DNA: TGCAGTGTGCGGTGGGGAAACACCATATATTTT

J: TRBJ2-7
size: NA
D: NA
V: TRBV20-1
CDR3: CSAQSPDSYEQYF
DNA: TGCAGTGCGCAAAGCCCGGACTCCTACGAGCAGTACTTC

J: TRBJ2-3
size: few
D: NA
V: TRBV7-7
CDR3: CASSSLAAPDTQYF
DNA: TGTGCTAGCAGCTCACTGGCAGCCCCAGATACGCAGTATTTT

J: TRBJ2-3
size: NA
D: NA
V: TRBV3-1
CDR3: CAGEGTDTQYF
DNA: TGTGCGGGAGAAGGGACAGATACGCAGTATTTT

J: TRBJ2-1
size: few
D: TRBD2
V: TRBV4-3
CDR3: CASSQVGGRSEQFF
DNA: TGCGCCAGCAGCCAAGTCGGCGGGAGGTCTGAGCAGTTCTTC

J: TRBJ2-1
size: NA
D: TRBD1
V: TRBV5-1
CDR3: CASSERDSYNEQFF
DNA: TGCGCCAGCAGCGAAAGGGACAGCTACAATGAGCAGTTCTTC

J: TRBJ2-3
size: NA
D: NA
V: TRBV6-1
CDR3: CASSEWFIDTQYF
DNA: TGTGCCAGCAGTGAATGGTTTATAGATACGCAGTATTTT

J: TRBJ1-2
size: few
D: NA
V: TRBV6-1
CDR3: CASSETQEYGYTF
DNA: TGTGCCAGCAGTGAGACACAGGAATATGGCTACACCTTC

J: TRBJ2-3
size: many
D: TRBD2
V: TRBV5-1
CDR3: CASSSLAGGTDTQYF
DNA: TGTGCCAGCAGTTCGTTAGCGGGCGGTACAGATACGCAGTATTTT

J: TRBJ1-6
size: NA
D: TRBD1
V: TRBV9
CDR3: CASSMGQGDSPLHF
DNA: TGTGCCAGCAGCATGGGACAGGGAGATTCACCCCTCCACTTT

J: TRBJ2-3
size: NA
D: NA
V: TRBV5-1
CDR3: CASSPVNGDTQYF
DNA: TGCGCCAGCAGCCCCGTGAACGGAGATACGCAGTATTTT

J: TRBJ2-1
size: NA
D: NA
V: TRBV7-2
CDR3: CASSLVSAGNEQFF
DNA: TGTGCCAGCAGCTTAGTCTCGGCGGGAAATGAGCAGTTCTTC

J: TRBJ2-4
size: NA
D: NA
V: TRBV20-1
CDR3: CCARRVPLDVQKNIQYF
DNA: TGCTGTGCTAGAAGGGTACCATTGGACGTACAAAAAAACATTCAGTACTTC

J: TRBJ2-7
size: NA
D: TRBD1
V: TRBV5-1
CDR3: CASRAFGQGNYEQYF
DNA: TGCGCCAGCAGGGCTTTTGGACAGGGAAATTACGAGCAGTACTTC

J: TRBJ1-3
size: few
D: NA
V: TRBV12-3/TRBV12-4
CDR3: CASSIGPATGNTIYF
DNA: TGTGCCAGCAGTATAGGTCCCGCCACGGGAAACACCATATATTTT

J: TRBJ1-4
size: few
D: NA
V: TRBV6-5
CDR3: CASSYSKAFSNEKLFF
DNA: TGTGCCAGCAGTTACTCTAAAGCGTTTTCTAATGAAAAACTGTTTTTT

J: TRBJ2-7
size: few
D: TRBD2
V: TRBV5-1
CDR3: CASSLARTGTSGGFPYEQYF
DNA: TGCGCCAGCAGCTTGGCCCGGACTGGGACTAGCGGGGGATTTCCCTACGAGCAGTACTTC

J: TRBJ2-7
size: NA
D: NA
V: TRBV7-9
CDR3: CATERGRVGTHEQYF
DNA: TGTGCCACTGAGAGGGGCAGAGTGGGCACCCACGAGCAGTACTTC

J: TRBJ2-7
size: NA
D: NA
V: TRBV7-9
CDR3: CASKVESSYEQYF
DNA: TGTGCCAGCAAAGTGGAGAGCTCCTACGAGCAGTACTTC

J: TRBJ2-3
size: NA
D: NA
V: TRBV7-9
CDR3: CASSPSWSPWGQYF
DNA: TGTGCCAGCAGCCCCTCCTGGTCGCCCTGGGGGCAGTATTTT

J: TRBJ2-7
size: few
D: TRBD1
V: TRBV2
CDR3: CASRSRTGIGEQYF
DNA: TGTGCCAGCAGGAGCAGGACAGGGATAGGCGAGCAGTACTTC

J: TRBJ2-3
size: many
D: TRBD2
V: TRBV6-5
CDR3: CASSYRGGAGDTQYF
DNA: TGTGCCAGCAGTTACCGCGGGGGGGCCGGAGATACGCAGTATTTT

J: TRBJ2-7
size: NA
D: NA
V: TRBV29-1
CDR3: CSAKPAAGYEQYF
DNA: TGCAGCGCCAAGCCTGCGGCGGGATACGAGCAGTACTTC

J: TRBJ2-2
size: few
D: NA
V: TRBV6-1
CDR3: CASSLIEDPVSGELFF
DNA: TGTGCCAGCAGCCTTATAGAGGATCCAGTCAGCGGGGAGCTGTTTTTT

J: TRBJ2-1
size: NA
D: NA
V: TRBV4-3
CDR3: CASSHRPIDSSYNEQFF
DNA: TGCGCCAGCAGCCACCGGCCGATCGACAGCTCCTACAATGAGCAGTTCTTC

J: TRBJ2-2
size: few
D: NA
V: TRBV6-5
CDR3: CASSYHGGQGNTGELFF
DNA: TGTGCCAGCAGTTACCACGGTGGGCAGGGGAACACCGGGGAGCTGTTTTTT

J: TRBJ2-1
size: NA
D: NA
V: TRBV29-1
CDR3: CSVEFFHNEQFF
DNA: TGCAGCGTTGAGTTCTTCCACAATGAGCAGTTCTTC

J: TRBJ2-5
size: NA
D: TRBD2
V: TRBV10-3
CDR3: CAIRGTSGGETQYF
DNA: TGTGCCATCCGAGGGACTAGCGGGGGCGAGACCCAGTACTTC

J: TRBJ2-1
size: few
D: TRBD2
V: TRBV4-3
CDR3: CASSQDSVLAAYNEQFF
DNA: TGCGCCAGCAGCCAAGATAGTGTTCTAGCGGCATACAATGAGCAGTTCTTC

J: TRBJ2-1
size: NA
D: NA
V: TRBV4-2
CDR3: CASSQGGLEQFF
DNA: TGTGCCAGCAGCCAAGGAGGACTAGAGCAGTTCTTC

J: TRBJ2-7
size: NA
D: TRBD1
V: TRBV5-6
CDR3: CASGNRGLPYEQYF
DNA: TGTGCCAGCGGAAACAGGGGGCTCCCCTACGAGCAGTACTTC

J: TRBJ1-1
size: few
D: NA
V: TRBV27
CDR3: CASSLRGTAEAFF
DNA: TGTGCCAGCAGTTTGAGGGGTACTGCAGAAGCTTTCTTT

J: TRBJ2-7
size: NA
D: NA
V: TRBV20-1
CDR3: CSARSTETYEQYF
DNA: TGCAGTGCTAGATCGACAGAGACCTACGAGCAGTACTTC